This T cell receptor (beta chain) was sequenced during a study of control samples from healthy donors and cancer patients. Sequencing used immunoSEQ multiplex PCR; TCRdb keeps in-frame clones, though not all of them. The sample lists approximately 93,000 clones; approximately 91% were seen once. The CDR3 has 15 amino acids. CDR1 MDHEN and CDR2 SYDVKM come from the germline V gene. Trimming stripped 6 bases from V and 5 bases from J, with 18 bases between. V usage is TRBV28 and J usage is TRBJ2-3, with D possibly being TRBD2 (5 bases). What was sequenced was PBMCs. This TCR was sampled from a woman in her fifties or sixties with colorectal cancer. In DNA form, the CDR3 reads TGTGCCAGCAGCTCCGCGGGCAGGTCGGGAGATACGCAGTATTTT. Amino acids: CASSSAGRSGDTQYF.